The 30 T cell receptor beta chains below were found in one sample sequenced in a study of T cells in Graves' hyperthyroidism and ophthalmopathy. Researchers took RNA transcripts and amplified the TCR beta CDR3 regions from them. During a first-round RT-PCR of the TCR CDR3, the HTBI primer set was used. TCRdb ran MiXCR on the multiplex PCR reads and lists one entry per CDR3 protein. The sample holds more than 550,000 distinct CDR3 sequences; about 45% are singletons and the top ten take approximately 6.8%. Sequencing used peripheral blood or thyroid tissue (not recorded which). The receptors originated from an adult man with Graves' disease, either hyperthyroidism or ophthalmopathy (not recorded which).

This clonotype was counted many times. This sequence joins TRBV9 and TRBJ1-2; 7 bases line up with TRBD1. Trimming at V came to 3 bases and at J to 2 bases, leaving 4 bases not matched to a gene. This CDR3 spans 14 amino acids. The germline V gene has CDR1 SGDLS and CDR2 YYNGEE. The CDR3 region has the DNA TGTGCCAGCAGCGGCAGACAGGGCAACTATGGCTACACCTTC. Translating gives CASSGRQGNYGYTF.

This clonotype has ten or more counts. This chain links TRBV7-9 with TRBJ1-2; no definite D call. V lost 1 base to trimming and J lost 7 bases, with 10 bases between them. Per the germline V gene, CDR1 is SEHNR and CDR2 is FQNEAQ (reference sequence). CDR3 size: 13 residues. The CDR3 sequence: CASSLVGFTGYTF. CDR3 bases: TGTGCCAGCAGCTTAGTAGGGTTTACTGGCTACACCTTC. Together with reference TRBV7-9 and TRBJ1-2, the CDR3 gives the full variable domain: DTGVSQNPRHKITKRGQNVTFRCDPISEHNRLYWYRQTLGQGPEFLTYFQNEAQLEKSRLLSDRFSAERPKGSFSTLEIQRTEQGDSAMYLCASSLVGFTGYTFGSGTRLTVV.

The chain uses TRBV29-1 and TRBJ1-1, with D possibly being TRBD1 (5 bases). Germline CDR1 is SQVTM and CDR2 is ANQGSEA. The CDR3 has 16 residues. The CDR3 DNA follows: TGCAGTGCTAGAGATCTTATGGGCGACAGGAACACTGAAGCTTTCTTT. Residues: CSARDLMGDRNTEAFF. Full variable domain (missing parts from reference TRBV29-1 and TRBJ1-1): SAVISQKPSRDICQRGTSLTIQCQVDSQVTMMFWYRQQPGQSLTLIATANQGSEATYESGFVIDKFPISRPNLTFSTLTVSNMSPEDSSIYLCSARDLMGDRNTEAFFGQGTRLTVV.

At least ten counts were recorded for this clonotype. The chain joins TRBV7-9 to TRBJ1-5; D is ambiguous. V was pared by 2 bases and J by 4 bases, with 6 bases between. CDR1 is SEHNR, CDR2 FQNEAQ, per germline (reference sequence). CDR3 size: 13 residues. The CDR3 loop is CASSLYENQPQHF. Here the CDR3 DNA reads TGTGCCAGCAGCTTATACGAGAATCAGCCCCAGCATTTT. Looking up the rest from reference TRBV7-9 and TRBJ1-5 gives the full variable domain: DTGVSQNPRHKITKRGQNVTFRCDPISEHNRLYWYRQTLGQGPEFLTYFQNEAQLEKSRLLSDRFSAERPKGSFSTLEIQRTEQGDSAMYLCASSLYENQPQHFGDGTRLSIL.

Comment on this clonotype: A much larger clone is a single base away; this may be a read error. The chain has TRBV24-1 and TRBJ1-5, with 8 positions matching TRBD1. V lost 3 bases, J lost 0 bases, and 0 bases stayed unmatched. The CDR3 runs 15 residues. Germline values: CDR1 KGHDR, CDR2 SFDVKD. Written as DNA, the CDR3 is TGTGCCACCAGTGATACAGGGGGTAGCAATCAGCCCCAGCATTTT. Amino acids: CATSDTGGSNQPQHF.

The CDR3 nucleotides read TGTGCCAGCAGCGTAGTTGGACAGGGCGGCGAGACCCAGTACTTC. Protein product: CASSVVGQGGETQYF. The rearrangement links TRBV9 to TRBJ2-5; 8 positions agree with TRBD1. The V segment lost 0 bases and the J segment 5 bases; nucleotides outside the gene matches: 6. CDR1 and CDR2 (germline): SGDLS, YYNGEE. This CDR3 comprises 15 residues.

V is TRBV6-1 and J is TRBJ1-2; no firm D call. Germline-derived CDR1 and CDR2 are MNHNS and SASEGT. Trimming cost V 5 bases and J 1 base, with 14 bases left between them. The length of the CDR3 is 15 residues. CDR3 protein: CASSSSWAFNYGYTF. CDR3 in DNA: TGTGCCAGCAGTTCGTCCTGGGCCTTTAACTATGGCTACACCTTC.

The rearrangement uses TRBV29-1 and TRBJ1-4; D possibly corresponds to TRBD1 (5 bases). CDR1 is SQVTM and CDR2 is ANQGSEA in the germline V gene. This CDR3 is built from 14 residues. V was shortened by 7 bases and J by 7 bases, with 19 bases between the two germline ends. For the CDR3, the DNA is TGCAGCGCCGGAAGAGGGGTCTTTAGTGAAAAACTGTTTTTT. Residues: CSAGRGVFSEKLFF. The variable domain in full, completed from reference TRBV29-1 and TRBJ1-4, reads SAVISQKPSRDICQRGTSLTIQCQVDSQVTMMFWYRQQPGQSLTLIATANQGSEATYESGFVIDKFPISRPNLTFSTLTVSNMSPEDSSIYLCSAGRGVFSEKLFFGSGTQLSVL.

This sequence joins TRBV7-2 and TRBJ2-2, with TRBD1 identical over 7 bases. J lost 8 bases, V lost 7 bases, and 10 bases had no gene match. The CDR3 length is 14 residues. CDR1 and CDR2 (germline): SGHTA, FQGNSA. The CDR3 nucleotides read TGTGCCAGCACTGGGGCAGGGGGTACTGGGGAGCTGTTTTTT. It translates to CASTGAGGTGELFF.

There are a few counts of this clonotype. The chain is built from TRBV7-2 and TRBJ1-1; no reliable D call. The CDR3 is 13 amino acids. CDR1 and CDR2 from the germline V gene are SGHTA and FQGNSA. V lost 7 bases and J 0 bases, leaving 9 bases between the germline ends. CDR3 nucleotide sequence: TGTGCCAGCAAGTTTTTCATGAACACTGAAGCTTTCTTT. As protein: CASKFFMNTEAFF.

The table lists this clonotype with many counts. The chain couples TRBV7-6 to TRBJ1-1, with D unresolved. This CDR3 spans 13 amino acids. In germline, CDR1 is SGHVS, CDR2 FNYEAQ. Trimming pared 5 bases from V and 6 bases from J, leaving 13 bases between. The chain's CDR3 is CASSADSRAEAFF. The CDR3 coding sequence is TGTGCCAGCAGCGCAGATTCCCGGGCTGAAGCTTTCTTT.

The J gene is TRBJ1-2, the V gene TRBV29-1, with no clear D. This CDR3 region has 13 residues. Trimming took off 6 bases at V and 6 bases at J, with 17 bases between the two ends. Germline V gene data show CDR1 as SQVTM and CDR2 as ANQGSEA. The CDR3 protein is CSVVARGDDGYTF. The DNA of the CDR3 is TGCAGCGTAGTGGCGCGCGGGGATGATGGCTACACCTTC.

The chain links TRBV6-5 to TRBJ2-7; 10 nucleotides line up with TRBD2. V lost 6 bases and J lost 2; bases outside the gene matches: 13. Germline CDR1 MNHEY, CDR2 SVGAGI. The CDR3 consists of 17 residues. CDR3 region: CASSSPVEREGPYEQYF. The CDR3 coding sequence is TGTGCCAGCAGCTCCCCGGTCGAGCGGGAGGGCCCCTACGAGCAGTACTTC.

With regard to this clonotype: An end of the junction does not agree with germline; a read error may underlie this. This rearrangement joins TRBV7-3 to TRBJ2-5, with a possible D match to TRBD1 (5 bases). The CDR3 totals 15 residues. The germline CDR1 and CDR2 sequences are SGHTA and FQGTGA. CDR3 amino acids: CASSQGHDPQGTQYF. The DNA of the CDR3 is TGTGCCAGCAGCCAAGGACACGATCCTCAAGGGACCCAGTACTTC.

Comment on this clonotype: A much more abundant neighbour one base away suggests this may be a read error. DNA for the CDR3: TGTGCTAGCAGGAGGGGCAGGGCTGGAACTTCCTACGGGCAGTACTTC. This codes for CASRRGRAGTSYGQYF. The chain links TRBV7-7 to TRBJ2-7; perhaps TRBD2 as D (6 bases). Germline V gene data show CDR1 as SSHAT and CDR2 as FNYEAQ (reference sequence). CDR3 length: 16 amino acids.

This clonotype was detected ten times or more. The DNA for the CDR3 is TGTGCCACCAGCAGAGGGGAGGGGGGTGGTGCTTTCTTT. As protein: CATSRGEGGGAFF. The chain has TRBV15 and TRBJ1-1; weak D call: TRBD1 (6 bases). Germline V gene data show CDR1 as LNHNV and CDR2 as YYDKDF (reference sequence). Trimming took 1 base from V and 11 from J, leaving 14 bases between them. The CDR3 contains 13 residues. Complete variable domain (other parts from reference TRBV15 and TRBJ1-1): DAMVIQNPRYQVTQFGKPVTLSCSQTLNHNVMYWYQQKSSQAPKLLFHYYDKDFNNEADTPDNFQSRRPNTSFCFLDIRSPGLGDTAMYLCATSRGEGGGAFFGQGTRLTVV.

This clonotype has ten or more counts. The chain joins TRBV10-3 to TRBJ1-4; D gene unclear. V was pared by 3 bases and J by 0 bases, with 11 bases between. This CDR3 comprises 16 residues. From germline, CDR1 is ENHRY and CDR2 SYGVKD. CDR3 bases: TGTGCCATCAGTGAATCCGGAGGTGCAACTAATGAAAAACTGTTTTTT. Translation gives CAISESGGATNEKLFF.

The V call is TRBV7-9, the J call TRBJ1-2; 10 bases are a match to TRBD1. The germline CDR1 and CDR2 sequences are SEHNR and FQNEAQ (reference sequence). Trimming removed 9 bases from V and 5 bases from J; junction bases left unmatched: 6. The CDR3 length is 13 residues. CDR3 loop: CASHRTGGYGYTF. As DNA, the CDR3 is TGTGCCAGTCACAGGACAGGGGGTTATGGCTACACCTTC.

The rearrangement uses TRBV11-1 and TRBJ1-1; 10 nucleotides agree with TRBD1. Germline-derived CDR1 and CDR2 are SGHAT and FQDESV (reference sequence). The CDR3 is 16 residues long. V lost 8 bases and J lost 11; bases outside the gene matches: 20. CDR3 nucleotide sequence: TGTGCCAGCTCACCAGACAGGGGGCGACCGTTTTCGTCGGCTTTCTTT. It encodes CASSPDRGRPFSSAFF.

This clonotype was found a few times. The chain carries TRBV19 and TRBJ2-5; D remains ambiguous. This CDR3 comprises 15 residues. Between the trimmed V and J ends, which lost 0 bases and 1 base, there was a span of 9 bases. Germline V gene lookup returns CDR1 LNHDA and CDR2 SQIVND (reference sequence). The chain's CDR3 is CASSIDSLRQETQYF. The CDR3 DNA follows: TGTGCCAGTAGTATAGACAGCCTCCGCCAAGAGACCCAGTACTTC.

This clonotype was detected only a few times. This rearrangement joins TRBV6-5 to TRBJ1-2; 10 positions match TRBD1. With V trimmed by 4 bases and J by 6 bases, 8 bases remained unmatched. The CDR3 contains 15 residues. Germline CDR1 and CDR2: MNHEY and SVGAGI. Here the CDR3 DNA reads TGTGCCAGCAGTTCCGCGACAGGGGGCGCAGATGGCTACACCTTC. This translates into CASSSATGGADGYTF.

The rearrangement joins TRBV20-1 to TRBJ1-5, with 8 nucleotides matching TRBD1. V lost 0 bases, J lost 0 bases, and 4 bases stayed unmatched. The CDR3 extends over 16 amino acids. Germline V gene sequence: CDR1 DFQATT, CDR2 SNEGSKA (reference sequence). The CDR3 protein is CSARERDRYSNQPQHF. The CDR3 DNA follows: TGCAGTGCTAGAGAAAGGGACAGGTATAGCAATCAGCCCCAGCATTTT.

Comments on this clonotype: This may come from a read error, since a much larger clone is one base off. The chain carries TRBV7-9 and TRBJ2-7; 8 nucleotides line up with TRBD1. The V gene's germline CDR1 is SEHNR and CDR2 FQNEAQ (reference sequence). This CDR3 has 13 amino acids. CDR3 amino acids: CVSGQGGSYEQYF. CDR3 DNA sequence: TGTGTCAGCGGACAGGGCGGCTCCTACGAGCAGTACTTC. Complete variable domain (other parts from reference TRBV7-9 and TRBJ2-7): DTGVSQNPRHKITKRGQNVTFRCDPISEHNRLYWYRQTLGQGPEFLTYFQNEAQLEKSRLLSDRFSAERPKGSFSTLEIQRTEQGDSAMYLCVSGQGGSYEQYFGPGTRLTVT.

In its sample, this clonotype was seen a few times. This chain joins TRBV20-1 and TRBJ2-2; 7 nucleotides match TRBD1. The CDR3 extends over 14 amino acids. V dropped 7 bases and J dropped 3; count of bases not matched to a gene: 8. Germline V gene lookup returns CDR1 DFQATT and CDR2 SNEGSKA (reference sequence). CDR3 sequence: CSVGQGVDTGELFF. For the CDR3, the DNA is TGCAGTGTGGGTCAGGGGGTCGACACCGGGGAGCTGTTTTTT.

The chain is built from TRBV11-3 and TRBJ1-4, with TRBD1 matching 9 bases. CDR1 and CDR2 from the germline V gene are SGHNT and YENEEA. CDR3 size: 14 residues. V lost 6 bases to trimming and J lost 9 bases; unmatched junction nucleotides: 8. This chain's CDR3 is CASSLYGTGKKLFF. For the CDR3, the DNA is TGTGCCAGCAGTTTATACGGGACAGGGAAAAAACTGTTTTTT.

Of note for this clonotype: A single base separates this from a much larger clone, so it may be a read error. V and J are TRBV7-2 and TRBJ2-7; D unresolved. V lost 5 bases and J 4 bases, leaving 12 bases between the germline ends. This CDR3 is built from 13 residues. Germline-derived CDR1 and CDR2 are SGHTA and FQGNSA. The CDR3 reads CASSKVAGYEQYF. The CDR3 DNA sequence: TGTGCCAGCAGCAAAGTGGCAGGTTACGAGCAGTACTTC.

Concerning this clonotype itself: A much larger clonotype is one base distant, so this may be a read error. The rearrangement uses TRBV2 and TRBJ1-5; D not certain. The V gene's germline CDR1 is SNHLY and CDR2 FYNNEI. There are 14 residues in the CDR3. The CDR3 sequence: CASSLAPSNQSQHF. The CDR3, as DNA: TGTGCCAGCAGTTTAGCACCTAGCAATCAGTCCCAGCATTTT.

This sequence joins TRBV19 and TRBJ1-5; possible D gene TRBD1, 5 bases. V dropped 11 bases and J dropped 2 bases, with 13 bases sitting between them. From germline, CDR1 is LNHDA and CDR2 SQIVND (reference sequence). This CDR3 region has 13 residues. The CDR3 reads CASRDLGNQPQHF. The CDR3 DNA reads as TGTGCCTCCCGGGACCTGGGCAATCAGCCCCAGCATTTT.

The chain recombines TRBV28 with TRBJ2-7; weak D call: TRBD2 (5 bases). Germline V gene data show CDR1 as MDHEN and CDR2 as SYDVKM. The CDR3 is 16 residues long. Deletions cut 6 bases from V and 3 bases from J, with 21 bases between. CDR3: CASSPTAQLVGYEQYF. The CDR3 DNA follows: TGTGCCAGCAGCCCTACCGCCCAACTAGTGGGCTACGAGCAGTACTTC.

This clonotype came up a few times. The chain uses TRBV20-1 and TRBJ2-5; weak D call: TRBD1 (6 bases). Between the trimmed V and J ends, which lost 4 bases and 5 bases, there was a span of 20 bases. The CDR3 is 15 amino acids. Germline CDR1 reads DFQATT; CDR2 reads SNEGSKA (reference sequence). Here the CDR3 reads CSANNAGEIGETQYF. DNA of the CDR3: TGCAGTGCTAACAATGCAGGGGAGATCGGGGAGACCCAGTACTTC.